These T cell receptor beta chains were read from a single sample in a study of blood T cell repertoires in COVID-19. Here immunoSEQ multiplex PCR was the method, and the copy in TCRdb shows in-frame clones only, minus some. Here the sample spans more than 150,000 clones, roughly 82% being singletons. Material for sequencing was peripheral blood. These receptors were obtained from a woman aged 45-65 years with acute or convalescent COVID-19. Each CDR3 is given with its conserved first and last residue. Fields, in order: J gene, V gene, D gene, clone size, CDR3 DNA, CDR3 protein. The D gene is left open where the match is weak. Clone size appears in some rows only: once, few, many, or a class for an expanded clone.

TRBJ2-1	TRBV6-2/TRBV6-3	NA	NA	TGTGCCAGCAGCCGCCTAGCGAATGAGCAGTTCTTC	CASSRLANEQFF
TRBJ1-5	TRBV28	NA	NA	TGTGCCAGCAGGGTGGGGGGGTTCGAAGGACAGCCCCAGCATTTT	CASRVGGFEGQPQHF
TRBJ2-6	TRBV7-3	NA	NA	TGTGCCAGCAGCCCTATATCTGGGGCCAACGTCCTGACTTTC	CASSPISGANVLTF
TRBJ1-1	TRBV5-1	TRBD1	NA	TGCGCCAGCAGCTTGGCCTTGGGACAGGGGGCGAACACTGAAGCTTTCTTT	CASSLALGQGANTEAFF
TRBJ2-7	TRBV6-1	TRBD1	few	TGTGCCAGCAGTGAGGGACAGGGGTTCTACGAGCAGTACTTC	CASSEGQGFYEQYF
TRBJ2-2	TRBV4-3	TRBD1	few	TGCGCCAGCAGCCAGGGACAGGGGGCCTCCCCCATAGGCACCGGGGAGCTGTTTTTT	CASSQGQGASPIGTGELFF
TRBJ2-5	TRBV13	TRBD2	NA	TGTGCCAGCAGCTCCGGGACTAGCGGGGGGGAGACCCAGTACTTC	CASSSGTSGGETQYF
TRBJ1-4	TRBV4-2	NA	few	TGTGCCAGCAGCCAAACGGCGGGGGCAACTAATGAAAAACTGTTTTTT	CASSQTAGATNEKLFF
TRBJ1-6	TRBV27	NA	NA	TGTGCCAGCAGTTTAATCGGTTCACCCCTCCACTTT	CASSLIGSPLHF
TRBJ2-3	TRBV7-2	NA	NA	TGTGCCAGCAGCCCGCAGGGGGGTGGGGATACGCAGTATTTT	CASSPQGGGDTQYF
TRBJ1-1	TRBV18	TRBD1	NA	TGTGCCAGCTCACAAGGCAGGGGGCGGCTCTACAACACTGAAGCTTTCTTT	CASSQGRGRLYNTEAFF
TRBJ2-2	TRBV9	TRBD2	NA	TGTGCCAGCAGCCCTCGAGGGAGCGGGGGGGCCACCGGGGAGCTGTTTTTT	CASSPRGSGGATGELFF
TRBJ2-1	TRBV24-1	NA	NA	TGTGCCACCAGTGCGGGTAGTGAGCAGTTCTTC	CATSAGSEQFF
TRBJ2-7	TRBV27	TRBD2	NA	TGTGCCAGCAGTCTCACTAGCGGGAGGATTGGAGAGCAGTACTTC	CASSLTSGRIGEQYF
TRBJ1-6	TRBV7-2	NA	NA	TGTGCCAGCAGCCCCCGAGAACGGACAGTGACAAATTCACCCCTCCACTTT	CASSPRERTVTNSPLHF
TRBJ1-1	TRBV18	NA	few	TGTGCCAGCTCACCCCCCAGGGTGGTGGCTTTCTTT	CASSPPRVVAFF
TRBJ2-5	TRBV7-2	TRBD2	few	TGTGCCAGCAGCTCCCAGCGGGGGCAAGAGACCCAGTACTTC	CASSSQRGQETQYF
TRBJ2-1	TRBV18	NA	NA	TGTGCCAGCGAACCGGACAGCTACAATGAGCAGTTCTTC	CASEPDSYNEQFF
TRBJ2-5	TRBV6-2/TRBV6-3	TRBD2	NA	TGTGCCAGCAGTTTCGGACTAGCGGCCCGAAAGGAGACCCAGTACTTC	CASSFGLAARKETQYF
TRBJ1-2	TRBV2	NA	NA	TGTGCCAGCAGACGAGATACTAACTATGGCTACACCTTC	CASRRDTNYGYTF
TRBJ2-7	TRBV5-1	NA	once	TGCGCCAGCAGCTCGAATACAGGGCCCTACGAGCAGTACTTC	CASSSNTGPYEQYF
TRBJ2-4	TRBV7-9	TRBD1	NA	TGTGCCAGCAGCCCCCACTCCGGGACAGGGGGCGGCGCCCAGTTC	CASSPHSGTGGGAQF
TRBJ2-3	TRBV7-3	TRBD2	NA	TGTGCCAGCAGCTCCCAGGCGGGAGCTGTTACAGATACGCAGTATTTT	CASSSQAGAVTDTQYF
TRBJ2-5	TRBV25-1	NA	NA	TGTGCCAGCAGTGAAACCCTTCTGTGGACTGCGACCCAGTACTTC	CASSETLLWTATQYF
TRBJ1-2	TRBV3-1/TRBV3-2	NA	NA	TGTGCCAGCAGCCCTCGCGGCGGTGGCTACACCTTC	CASSPRGGGYTF
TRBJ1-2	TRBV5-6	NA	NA	TGTGCCAGCAGCTTGGTGTACAGTAACTATGGCTACACCTTC	CASSLVYSNYGYTF
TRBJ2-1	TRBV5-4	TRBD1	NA	TGTGCCAGCAGGACGGGACAGATCTACAATGAGCAGTTCTTC	CASRTGQIYNEQFF
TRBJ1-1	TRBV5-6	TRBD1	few	TGTGCCAGCACCGGAGACAGGGGACGGAACACTGAAGCTTTCTTT	CASTGDRGRNTEAFF
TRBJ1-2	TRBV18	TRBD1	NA	TGTGCCAGCTCACAGGGGGCGAACTATGGCTACACCTTC	CASSQGANYGYTF
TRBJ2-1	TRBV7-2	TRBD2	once	TGTGCCAGCAGCGCCCAGCGGGGGCCTACCTACTCCTACAATGAGCAGTTCTTC	CASSAQRGPTYSYNEQFF
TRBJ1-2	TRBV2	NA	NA	TGTGCCAGCAGTGGGGGCGGAGTGAACTATGGCTACACCTTC	CASSGGGVNYGYTF
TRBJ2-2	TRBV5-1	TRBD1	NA	TGCGCCAGCAGCTCGACAGGGGTGAGCACCGGGGAGCTGTTTTTT	CASSSTGVSTGELFF
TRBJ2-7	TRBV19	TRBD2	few	TGTGCCAGTAGTATTATAGCGGGGACAACCCGAGGGCCCTTCGAGCAGTACTTC	CASSIIAGTTRGPFEQYF
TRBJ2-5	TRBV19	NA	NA	TGTGCCAGTAGTATTTTCGGCCAAGAGACCCAGTACTTC	CASSIFGQETQYF
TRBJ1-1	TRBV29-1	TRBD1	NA	TGCAGCGTTGAAGACCCGACAGGGGACACTGAAGCTTTCTTT	CSVEDPTGDTEAFF
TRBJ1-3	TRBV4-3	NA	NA	TGCGCCAGCAGCCAAGATCGAGGTAGCTCTGGAAACACCATATATTTT	CASSQDRGSSGNTIYF
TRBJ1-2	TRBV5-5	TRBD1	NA	TGTGCCAGCAGCCCGGGACAGCCCTATGGCTACACCTTC	CASSPGQPYGYTF
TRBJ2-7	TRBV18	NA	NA	TGTGCCAGCTCACCCGAGGGAGCCAGTCCCTACGAGCAGTACTTC	CASSPEGASPYEQYF
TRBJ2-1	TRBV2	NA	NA	TGTGCCAGCAGGGACAACCCCTACAATGAGCAGTTCTTC	CASRDNPYNEQFF
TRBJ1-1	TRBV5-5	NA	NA	TGTGCCAGCAGTCCCAGTCACAGTCGCACTGAAGCTTTCTTT	CASSPSHSRTEAFF
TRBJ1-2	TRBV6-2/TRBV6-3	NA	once	TGTGCCAGCAGTTATGGAGCTAACTATGGCTACACCTTC	CASSYGANYGYTF
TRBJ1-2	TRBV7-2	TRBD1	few	TGTGCCAGCAGCTTGACAGGGGCCTATGGCTACACCTTC	CASSLTGAYGYTF
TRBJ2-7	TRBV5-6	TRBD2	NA	TGTGCCAGCAGCTCCGGGACTACACAGTACTTC	CASSSGTTQYF
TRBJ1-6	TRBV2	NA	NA	TGTGCCAGCGGGGCCGGCCTTAGAAATTCACCCCTCCACTTT	CASGAGLRNSPLHF
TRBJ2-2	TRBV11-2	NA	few	TGTGCCAGCAGCTTAGATTTAGGGGCTGGCACCGGGGAGCTGTTTTTT	CASSLDLGAGTGELFF
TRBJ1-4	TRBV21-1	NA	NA	TGTGCCAGCAGCTGGGGGCGGCGGATTAGCGATGAAAAACTGTTTTTT	CASSWGRRISDEKLFF
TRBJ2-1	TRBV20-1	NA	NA	TGCAGTGCCATTCTCGGTTCTGAGCAGTTCTTC	CSAILGSEQFF
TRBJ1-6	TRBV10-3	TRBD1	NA	TGTGCCATCAGTGAACCAGGACAGGGGGCTTATTCACCCCTCCACTTT	CAISEPGQGAYSPLHF
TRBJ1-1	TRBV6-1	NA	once	TGTGCCAGCAGTGAAGAGCCCAGGGGTTTCTTT	CASSEEPRGFF